This T cell receptor beta chain derives from a study of T cell responses to AZD1222 COVID-19 vaccine. Germline lookup yields CDR1 MNHNS and CDR2 SASEGT. V was trimmed by 4 bases and J by 3 bases, leaving 16 bases between them. CDR3 length: 16 residues. Comments on this clone: Its antigen is unknown.

Study-level results: Nearly half of spike-specific TCRs reportedly go after variant regions that carry no mutations. Recipients of AZD1222 seropositive at baseline numbered only 5 or 6. Sampling that yielded the repertoires occurred only after the peak T cell response. Regions 160-218 and 743-854 dominated among vaccine-associated CD4 TCRs spanning spike.

Assay: immunoSEQ multiplex PCR; the TCRdb copy retains only in-frame clones and omits some. The table includes fewer than 200,000 clones, 70% to 90% detected once. The clonotype was recovered from an adult in good health. The V gene is TRBV6-1, the J gene TRBJ1-3; D gene unclear. The sequencing here drew on peripheral blood, taken on day 0 of AZD1222 vaccination. The CDR3 nucleotides are TGTGCCAGCAGTGGTCGGAGTACGGGTGATGGAAACACCATATATTTT. Residues: CASSGRSTGDGNTIYF.